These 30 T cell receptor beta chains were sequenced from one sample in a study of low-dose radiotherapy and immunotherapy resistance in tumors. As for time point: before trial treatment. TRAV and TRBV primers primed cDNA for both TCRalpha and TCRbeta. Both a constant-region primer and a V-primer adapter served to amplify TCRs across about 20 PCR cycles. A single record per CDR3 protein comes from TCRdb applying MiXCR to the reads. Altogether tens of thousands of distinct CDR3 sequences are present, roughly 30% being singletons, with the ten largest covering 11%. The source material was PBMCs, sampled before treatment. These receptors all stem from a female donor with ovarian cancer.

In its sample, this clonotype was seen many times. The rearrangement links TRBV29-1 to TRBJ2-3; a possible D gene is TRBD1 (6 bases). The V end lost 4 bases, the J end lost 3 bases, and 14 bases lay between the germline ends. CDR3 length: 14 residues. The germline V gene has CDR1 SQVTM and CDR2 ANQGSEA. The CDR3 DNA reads TGCAGCGTTGTAAAGGGGGATCAGACAGATACGCAGTATTTT. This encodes CSVVKGDQTDTQYF.

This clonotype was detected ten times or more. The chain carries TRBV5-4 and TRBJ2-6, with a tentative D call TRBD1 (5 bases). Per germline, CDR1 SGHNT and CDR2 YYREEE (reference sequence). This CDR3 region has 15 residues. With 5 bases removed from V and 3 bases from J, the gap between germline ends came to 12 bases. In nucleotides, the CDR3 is TGTGCCAGCAGATTGTTAGGGGATGGGGCCAACGTCCTGACTTTC. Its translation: CASRLLGDGANVLTF.

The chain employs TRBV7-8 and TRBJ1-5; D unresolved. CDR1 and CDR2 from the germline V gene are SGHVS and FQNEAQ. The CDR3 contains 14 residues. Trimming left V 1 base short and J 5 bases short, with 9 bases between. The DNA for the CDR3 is TGTGCCAGCAGCTTAGGGGGTACCCATCAGCCCCAGCATTTT. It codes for CASSLGGTHQPQHF. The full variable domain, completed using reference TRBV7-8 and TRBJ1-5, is GAGVSQSPRYKVAKRGQDVALRCDPISGHVSLFWYQQALGQGPEFLTYFQNEAQLDKSGLPSDRFFAERPEGSVSTLKIQRTQQEDSAVYLCASSLGGTHQPQHFGDGTRLSIL.

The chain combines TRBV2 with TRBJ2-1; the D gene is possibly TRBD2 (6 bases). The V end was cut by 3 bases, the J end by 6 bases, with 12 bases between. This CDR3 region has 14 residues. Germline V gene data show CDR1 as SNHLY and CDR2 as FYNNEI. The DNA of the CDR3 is TGTGCCAGCAGTGAGGGCGGGGCCCCCAATGAGCAGTTCTTC. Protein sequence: CASSEGGAPNEQFF.

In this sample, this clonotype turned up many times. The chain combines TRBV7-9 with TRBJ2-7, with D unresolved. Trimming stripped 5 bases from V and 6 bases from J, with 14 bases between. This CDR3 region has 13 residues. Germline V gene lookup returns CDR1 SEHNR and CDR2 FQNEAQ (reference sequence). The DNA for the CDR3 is TGTGCCAGCAGCGATCGACCGATTACCGAGCAGTACTTC. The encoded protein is CASSDRPITEQYF.

CDR3 nucleotide sequence: TGTGCCAGCAGCTTGGGCGGGAGCTCTGGGGCCAACGTCCTGACTTTC. Its translation: CASSLGGSSGANVLTF. This sequence joins TRBV5-6 and TRBJ2-6; 7 bases are shared with TRBD2. The J segment lost 0 bases and the V segment lost 0 bases, leaving 0 bases of the junction unmatched. The CDR3 runs 16 residues. CDR1 and CDR2 from the germline V gene are SGHDT and YYEEEE.

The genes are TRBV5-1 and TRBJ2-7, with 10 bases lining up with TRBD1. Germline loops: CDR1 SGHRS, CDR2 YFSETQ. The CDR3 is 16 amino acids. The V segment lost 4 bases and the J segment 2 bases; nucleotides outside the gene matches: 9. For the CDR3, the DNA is TGCGCCAGCAGCGTGGACGGGACAGGGGTCCCCTACGAGCAGTACTTC. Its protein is CASSVDGTGVPYEQYF. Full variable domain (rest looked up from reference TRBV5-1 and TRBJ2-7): KAGVTQTPRYLIKTRGQQVTLSCSPISGHRSVSWYQQTPGQGLQFLFEYFSETQRNKGNFPGRFSGRQFSNSRSEMNVSTLELGDSALYLCASSVDGTGVPYEQYFGPGTRLTVT.

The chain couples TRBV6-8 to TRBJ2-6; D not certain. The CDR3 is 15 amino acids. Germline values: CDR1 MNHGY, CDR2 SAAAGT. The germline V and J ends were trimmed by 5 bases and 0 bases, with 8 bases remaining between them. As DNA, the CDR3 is TGTGCCAGCAGTCCTCGATTCTCTGGGGCCAACGTCCTGACTTTC. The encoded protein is CASSPRFSGANVLTF.

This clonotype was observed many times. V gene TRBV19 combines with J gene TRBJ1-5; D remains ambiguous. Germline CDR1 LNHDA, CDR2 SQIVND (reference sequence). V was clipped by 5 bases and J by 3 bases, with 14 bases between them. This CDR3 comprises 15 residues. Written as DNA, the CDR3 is TGTGCCAGTAGTTCCCAAACTCCGAACAATCAGCCCCAGCATTTT. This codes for CASSSQTPNNQPQHF.

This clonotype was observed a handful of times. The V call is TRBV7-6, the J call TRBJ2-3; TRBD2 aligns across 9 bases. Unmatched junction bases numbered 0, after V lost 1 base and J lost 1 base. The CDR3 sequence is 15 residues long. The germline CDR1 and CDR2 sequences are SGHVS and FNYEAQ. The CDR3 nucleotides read TGTGCCAGCAGCTTAGGGACTAGCGGCACAGATACGCAGTATTTT. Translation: CASSLGTSGTDTQYF.

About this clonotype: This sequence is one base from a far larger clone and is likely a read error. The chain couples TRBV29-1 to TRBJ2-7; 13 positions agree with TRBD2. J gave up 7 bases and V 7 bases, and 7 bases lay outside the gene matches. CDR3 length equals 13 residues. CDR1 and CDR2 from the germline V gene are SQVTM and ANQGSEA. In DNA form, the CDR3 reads TGCAGCGACGGACTAGCGGGAGATAATGAGCAGTACTTC. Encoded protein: CSDGLAGDNEQYF.

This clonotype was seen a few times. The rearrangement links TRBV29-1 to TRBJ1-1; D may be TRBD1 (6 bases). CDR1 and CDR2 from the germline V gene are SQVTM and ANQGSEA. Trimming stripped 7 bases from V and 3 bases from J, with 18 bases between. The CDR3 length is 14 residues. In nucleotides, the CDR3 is TGCAGCGCTGGCTCCAGGGGCTTGGACACTGAAGCTTTCTTT. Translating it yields CSAGSRGLDTEAFF.

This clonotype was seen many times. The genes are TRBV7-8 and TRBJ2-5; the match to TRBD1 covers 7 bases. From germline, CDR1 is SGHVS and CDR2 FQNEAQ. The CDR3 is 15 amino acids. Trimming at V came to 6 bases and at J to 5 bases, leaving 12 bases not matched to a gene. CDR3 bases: TGTGCCAGCAGTTATACATCAGGGGGTGTGGAGACCCAGTACTTC. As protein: CASSYTSGGVETQYF.

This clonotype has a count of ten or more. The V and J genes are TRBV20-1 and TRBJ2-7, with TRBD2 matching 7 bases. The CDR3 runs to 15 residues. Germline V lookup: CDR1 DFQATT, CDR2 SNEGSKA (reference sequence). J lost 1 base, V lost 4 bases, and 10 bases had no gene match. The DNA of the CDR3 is TGCAGTGCTAACCCGATCAGCGGGATGTCCTACGAGCAGTACTTC. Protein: CSANPISGMSYEQYF.

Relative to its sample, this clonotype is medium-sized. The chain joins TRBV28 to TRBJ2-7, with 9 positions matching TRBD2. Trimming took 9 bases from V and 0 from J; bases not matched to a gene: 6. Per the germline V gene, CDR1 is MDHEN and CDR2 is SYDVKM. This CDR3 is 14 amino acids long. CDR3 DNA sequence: TGTGCCAGTTTAGCGGGAGCCCCCTCCTACGAGCAGTACTTC. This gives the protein CASLAGAPSYEQYF. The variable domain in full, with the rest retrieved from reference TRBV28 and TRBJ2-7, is DVKVTQSSRYLVKRTGEKVFLECVQDMDHENMFWYRQDPGLGLRLIYFSYDVKMKEKGDIPEGYSVSREKKERFSLILESASTNQTSMYLCASLAGAPSYEQYFGPGTRLTVT.

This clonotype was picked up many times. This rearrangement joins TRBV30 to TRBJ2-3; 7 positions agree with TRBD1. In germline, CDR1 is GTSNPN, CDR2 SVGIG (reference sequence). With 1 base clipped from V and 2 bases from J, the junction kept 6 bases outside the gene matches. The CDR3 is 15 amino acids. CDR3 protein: CAWSAGQAYTDTQYF. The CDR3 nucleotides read TGTGCCTGGAGTGCCGGACAGGCCTACACAGATACGCAGTATTTT.

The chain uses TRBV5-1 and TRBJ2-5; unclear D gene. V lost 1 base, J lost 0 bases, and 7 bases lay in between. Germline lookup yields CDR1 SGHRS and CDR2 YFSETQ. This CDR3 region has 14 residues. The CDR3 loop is CASSLLQNQETQYF. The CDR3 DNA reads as TGCGCCAGCAGCTTGTTACAGAACCAAGAGACCCAGTACTTC. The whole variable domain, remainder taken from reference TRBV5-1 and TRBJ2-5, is KAGVTQTPRYLIKTRGQQVTLSCSPISGHRSVSWYQQTPGQGLQFLFEYFSETQRNKGNFPGRFSGRQFSNSRSEMNVSTLELGDSALYLCASSLLQNQETQYFGPGTRLLVL.

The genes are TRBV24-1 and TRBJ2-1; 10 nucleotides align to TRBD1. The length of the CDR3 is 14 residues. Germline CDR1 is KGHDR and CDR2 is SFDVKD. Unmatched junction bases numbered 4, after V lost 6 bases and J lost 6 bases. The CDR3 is CATSQGTGVNEQFF. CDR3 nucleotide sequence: TGTGCCACCAGTCAAGGGACAGGGGTCAATGAGCAGTTCTTC.

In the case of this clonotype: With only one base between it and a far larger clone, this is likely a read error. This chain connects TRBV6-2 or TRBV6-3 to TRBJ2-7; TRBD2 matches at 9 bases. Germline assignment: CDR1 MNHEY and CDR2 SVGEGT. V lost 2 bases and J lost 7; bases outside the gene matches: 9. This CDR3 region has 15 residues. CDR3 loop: CASSYPSGVYNEQYF. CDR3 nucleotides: TGTGCCAGCAGTTACCCTAGCGGGGTATACAATGAGCAGTACTTC.

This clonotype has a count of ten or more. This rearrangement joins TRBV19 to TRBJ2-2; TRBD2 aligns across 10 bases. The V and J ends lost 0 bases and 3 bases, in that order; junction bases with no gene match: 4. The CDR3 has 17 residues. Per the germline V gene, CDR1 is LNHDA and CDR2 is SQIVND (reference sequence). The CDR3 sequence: CASSIESGRAYTGELFF. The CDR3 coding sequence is TGTGCCAGTAGTATAGAAAGCGGGAGGGCCTACACCGGGGAGCTGTTTTTT.

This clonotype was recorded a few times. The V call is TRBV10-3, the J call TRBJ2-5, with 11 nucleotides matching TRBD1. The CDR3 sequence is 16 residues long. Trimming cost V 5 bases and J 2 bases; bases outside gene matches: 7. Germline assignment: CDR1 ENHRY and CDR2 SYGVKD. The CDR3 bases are TGTGCCATCAGTATAGGGACAGGGGGTTCTCAAGAGACCCAGTACTTC. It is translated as CAISIGTGGSQETQYF.

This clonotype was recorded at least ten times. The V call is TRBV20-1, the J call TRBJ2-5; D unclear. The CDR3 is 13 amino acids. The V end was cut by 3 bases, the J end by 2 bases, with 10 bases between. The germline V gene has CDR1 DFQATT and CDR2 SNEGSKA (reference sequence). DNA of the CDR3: TGCAGTGCTAGTGTGCGGATGCAAGAGACCCAGTACTTC. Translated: CSASVRMQETQYF.

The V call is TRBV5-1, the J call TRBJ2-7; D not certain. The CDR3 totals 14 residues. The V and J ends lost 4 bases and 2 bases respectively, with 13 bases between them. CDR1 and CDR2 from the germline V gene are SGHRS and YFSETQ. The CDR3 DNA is TGCGCCAGCAGCACCACTGGCCCGGCCTACGAGCAGTACTTC. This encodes CASSTTGPAYEQYF.

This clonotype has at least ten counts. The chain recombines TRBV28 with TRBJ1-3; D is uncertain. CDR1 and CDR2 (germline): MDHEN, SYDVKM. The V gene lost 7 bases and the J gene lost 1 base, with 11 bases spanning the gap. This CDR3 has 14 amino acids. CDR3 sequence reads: CASIGPLSGNTIYF. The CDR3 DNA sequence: TGTGCCAGCATAGGGCCCCTTTCTGGAAACACCATATATTTT.

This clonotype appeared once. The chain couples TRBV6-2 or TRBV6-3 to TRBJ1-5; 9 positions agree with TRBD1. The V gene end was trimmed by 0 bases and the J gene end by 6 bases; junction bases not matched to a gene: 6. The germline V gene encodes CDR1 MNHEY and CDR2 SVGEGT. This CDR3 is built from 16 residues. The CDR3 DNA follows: TGTGCCAGCAGTTACTCGACACAGGGGGCAGGTCAGCCCCAGCATTTT. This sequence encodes CASSYSTQGAGQPQHF.

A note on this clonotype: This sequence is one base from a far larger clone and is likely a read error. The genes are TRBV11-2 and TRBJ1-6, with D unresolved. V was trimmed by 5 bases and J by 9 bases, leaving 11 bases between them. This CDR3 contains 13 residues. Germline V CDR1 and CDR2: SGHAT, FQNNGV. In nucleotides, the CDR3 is TGTGCCAGCAGCATCCGAAGAGGTTCACCCCTCCACTTT. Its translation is CASSIRRGSPLHF.

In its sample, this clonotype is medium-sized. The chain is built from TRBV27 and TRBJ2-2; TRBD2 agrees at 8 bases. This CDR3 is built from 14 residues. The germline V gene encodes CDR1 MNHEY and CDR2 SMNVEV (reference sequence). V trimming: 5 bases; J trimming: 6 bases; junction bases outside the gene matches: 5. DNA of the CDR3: TGTGCCAGCAGTCTGATAGCGGGACCCGGGGAGCTGTTTTTT. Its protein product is CASSLIAGPGELFF.

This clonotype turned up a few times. CDR3 sequence (DNA): TGTGCCAGCAGCCAGGGGCTAGCGGGAGGGGGGAATGAGCAGTTCTTC. Translation gives CASSQGLAGGGNEQFF. The rearrangement uses TRBV11-2 and TRBJ2-1, with 12 bases fitting TRBD2. The length of the CDR3 is 16 residues. Looked up from germline, CDR1 is SGHAT and CDR2 is FQNNGV. V shed 5 bases and J 7 bases; nucleotides not matched to a gene: 9.

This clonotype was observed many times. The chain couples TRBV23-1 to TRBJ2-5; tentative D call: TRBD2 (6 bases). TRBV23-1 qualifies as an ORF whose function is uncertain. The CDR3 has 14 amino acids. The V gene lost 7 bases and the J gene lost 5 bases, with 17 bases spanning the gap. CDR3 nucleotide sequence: TGCGCCAGCATAAAAGAGGCAGGGAGGGAGACCCAGTACTTC. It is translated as CASIKEAGRETQYF.

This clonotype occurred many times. CDR3 region: CASSLRVDTQYF. For the CDR3, the DNA is TGTGCCAGCAGCTTAAGGGTAGATACGCAGTATTTT. The chain links TRBV7-2 to TRBJ2-3; no clear D. Trimming left V 2 bases short and J 5 bases short, with 5 bases between. Germline CDR1 is SGHTA and CDR2 is FQGNSA. This CDR3 spans 12 amino acids.